A single sample is the source of the 22 T cell receptor beta chains below, sequenced in a study of cytomegalovirus exposure and HLA in healthy donors. Primers included in the PCR were 60 Vbeta and 13 Jbeta primers. Repertoires were generated with immunoSEQ multiplex PCR, while TCRdb's copy carries only in-frame clones and drops some. This table has 130,000 or so clones, 70% to 85% appearing once. The sequenced material came from PBMCs. The receptors were gathered from a man aged 35 to 55 in good health and CMV-seronegative.

A single count supports this clone. J is TRBJ2-5 and V is TRBV19; TRBD1 matches at 10 bases. This CDR3 spans 19 amino acids. The germline V gene encodes CDR1 LNHDA and CDR2 SQIVND (reference sequence). Trimming cost V 4 bases and J 3 bases; bases outside gene matches: 17. The DNA of the CDR3 is TGTGCCAGTAGTAGAAAAGGACAGGGGGGGCGACGGGTAGAAGAGACCCAGTACTTC. This gives the protein CASSRKGQGGRRVEETQYF.

This chain uses TRBV5-4 with TRBJ2-1, with TRBD2 matching 11 bases. CDR3 length: 19 residues. V trimming: 1 base; J trimming: 4 bases; junction bases outside the gene matches: 13. Germline V gene sequence: CDR1 SGHNT, CDR2 YYREEE (reference sequence). The CDR3 region is CASSLNRLAGGPEYNEQFF. The CDR3 DNA reads as TGTGCCAGCAGCTTGAATCGATTAGCGGGAGGGCCTGAGTACAATGAGCAGTTCTTC.

This clone was picked up a small number of times. The rearrangement links TRBV15 to TRBJ1-3; D gene ambiguous. V was clipped by 0 bases and J by 0 bases, with 15 bases between them. This CDR3 contains 18 residues. CDR1 and CDR2 from the germline V gene are LNHNV and YYDKDF (reference sequence). Here the CDR3 reads CATSRENPSGSSGNTIYF. CDR3 DNA sequence: TGTGCCACCAGCAGAGAGAACCCCAGCGGAAGCTCTGGAAACACCATATATTTT.

This chain uses TRBV19 with TRBJ1-1; TRBD1 matches at 7 bases. CDR3 length equals 13 residues. Germline values: CDR1 LNHDA, CDR2 SQIVND (reference sequence). The ends lost 8 bases at V and 0 bases at J; junction bases unmatched: 3. Here the CDR3 reads CASLRGLNTEAFF. The CDR3 DNA is TGTGCCAGTCTCAGGGGGTTGAACACTGAAGCTTTCTTT.

The chain employs TRBV27 and TRBJ2-3, with 8 bases that match TRBD2. Unmatched junction bases numbered 8, after V lost 6 bases and J lost 0 bases. CDR3 length: 16 amino acids. The V gene's germline CDR1 is MNHEY and CDR2 SMNVEV (reference sequence). The CDR3 reads CASSPGGGGSTDTQYF. DNA for the CDR3: TGTGCCAGCAGCCCTGGGGGCGGGGGGAGCACAGATACGCAGTATTTT.

The J gene is TRBJ2-7, the V gene TRBV14, with D perhaps matching TRBD1 (5 bases). V was cut by 0 bases and J by 7 bases, with 16 bases left in between. Germline-derived CDR1 and CDR2 are SGHDN and FVKESK. CDR3 length equals 15 residues. The CDR3 region is CASSQDHVGPREQYF. The CDR3 nucleotides are TGTGCCAGCAGCCAAGATCATGTGGGGCCTCGTGAGCAGTACTTC.

The chain carries TRBV2 and TRBJ1-5; the D is unclear. V lost 1 base and J 4 bases, leaving 14 bases between the germline ends. Germline V gives CDR1 SNHLY, CDR2 FYNNEI. The CDR3 spans 16 residues. DNA for the CDR3: TGTGCCAGCAGTGAAGGGGCGACCGGATGGAATCAGCCCCAGCATTTT. Protein: CASSEGATGWNQPQHF.

The chain has TRBV7-8 and TRBJ2-7; TRBD2 matches 12 bases. J lost 0 bases, V lost 5 bases, and 5 bases had no gene match. The CDR3 runs to 16 residues. Germline CDR1 reads SGHVS; CDR2 reads FQNEAQ. CDR3 bases: TGTGCCAGCAGCCAGGGGACTAGCGGGCGCTCCTACGAGCAGTACTTC. This translates into CASSQGTSGRSYEQYF.

This clone showed up just a few times. CDR3 region: CASSQEQGLTEAFF. Written as DNA, the CDR3 is TGCGCCAGCAGCCAAGAGCAGGGGCTTACTGAAGCTTTCTTT. The chain joins TRBV4-3 to TRBJ1-1; TRBD1 might be the D (6 bases). Trimming pared 0 bases from V and 5 bases from J, leaving 10 bases between. There are 14 residues in the CDR3. CDR1 and CDR2 (germline): LGHNA, YSLEER.

The rearrangement joins TRBV7-2 to TRBJ2-4; D is undetermined. Per the germline V gene, CDR1 is SGHTA and CDR2 is FQGNSA. V lost 4 bases, J lost 5 bases, and 12 bases lay in between. There are 14 residues in the CDR3. The CDR3 region is CASSSTRSQNIQYF. CDR3 DNA sequence: TGTGCCAGCAGCTCCACGAGAAGCCAAAACATTCAGTACTTC.

This clone was detected only a few times. V gene TRBV6-1 combines with J gene TRBJ2-3; 9 bases agree with TRBD2. The CDR3 is 14 amino acids. V lost 8 bases, J lost 1 base, and 4 bases stayed unmatched. Germline V gene lookup returns CDR1 MNHNS and CDR2 SASEGT. The chain's CDR3 is CASGSSGGTDTQYF. The CDR3 DNA reads as TGTGCCAGCGGCTCTAGCGGGGGCACAGATACGCAGTATTTT.

This clone was counted only a few times. V and J are TRBV5-8 and TRBJ1-5; weak D call: TRBD1 (6 bases). CDR1 is SGHTS and CDR2 is YDEGEE in the germline V gene. The CDR3 consists of 16 residues. Trimming pared 4 bases from V and 6 bases from J, leaving 20 bases between. CDR3 sequence reads: CASSLTGGPGRQPQHF. CDR3 DNA: TGTGCCAGCAGCCTCACGGGGGGCCCGGGGCGTCAGCCCCAGCATTTT.

This clone was picked up a small number of times. The V gene is TRBV29-1, the J gene TRBJ2-7, with a weak D call TRBD1 (6 bases). Trimming shortened V by 5 bases and J by 2 bases, and 13 bases separated the two germline ends. Germline V CDR1 and CDR2: SQVTM, ANQGSEA. There are 13 residues in the CDR3. CDR3 bases: TGCAGCGTTAGGGGGACGGTTACCTACGAGCAGTACTTC. Protein: CSVRGTVTYEQYF.

The genes are TRBV19 and TRBJ1-2; D ambiguous. Trimming took 3 bases from V and 3 from J, leaving 11 bases between them. Germline V gene lookup returns CDR1 LNHDA and CDR2 SQIVND (reference sequence). The CDR3 covers 14 residues. DNA of the CDR3: TGTGCCAGTAGTATCAACGGGGTCGACTATGGCTACACCTTC. Translated, it gives CASSINGVDYGYTF.

Note on this clone: The junction differs from germline at one of its ends, possibly a read error. The chain employs TRBV7-9 and TRBJ2-5; D is possibly TRBD2 (5 bases). CDR3 size: 15 residues. CDR1 and CDR2 from the germline V gene are SEHNR and FQNEAQ (reference sequence). The CDR3 here is CARSPRTPVEGTQYF. The CDR3 DNA reads as TGTGCCCGCAGCCCGCGGACTCCCGTCGAAGGGACCCAGTACTTC.

The chain couples TRBV19 to TRBJ1-5; 12 bases match TRBD1. This CDR3 is 14 amino acids long. Losses at the gene ends were 8 bases for V and 6 bases for J; bases not matched to a gene: 5. Per germline, CDR1 LNHDA and CDR2 SQIVND (reference sequence). Here the CDR3 DNA reads TGTGCCAGTTCTGGGACAGGGGGCGGTCAGCCCCAGCATTTT. Its protein product is CASSGTGGGQPQHF. Looking up the rest from reference TRBV19 and TRBJ1-5 gives the full variable domain: DGGITQSPKYLFRKEGQNVTLSCEQNLNHDAMYWYRQDPGQGLRLIYYSQIVNDFQKGDIAEGYSVSREKKESFPLTVTSAQKNPTAFYLCASSGTGGGQPQHFGDGTRLSIL.

V usage is TRBV6-5 and J usage is TRBJ2-5; 9 nucleotides agree with TRBD2. CDR3 length: 15 residues. V shed 5 bases, J shed 1 base, and the junction held 5 bases outside the gene matches. The germline V gene has CDR1 MNHEY and CDR2 SVGAGI. The CDR3 bases are TGTGCCAGCAGTACGGGGACTAGCAGCCAAGAGACCCAGTACTTC. Translating gives CASSTGTSSQETQYF.

The chain links TRBV30 to TRBJ2-5, with D tentatively TRBD1 (5 bases). This CDR3 region has 13 residues. CDR1 is GTSNPN, CDR2 SVGIG, per germline (reference sequence). V dropped 3 bases and J dropped 2 bases, with 10 bases sitting between them. The CDR3 bases are TGTGCCTGGAGCCGCGACAGTCAAGAGACCCAGTACTTC. Protein sequence: CAWSRDSQETQYF.

The chain couples TRBV19 to TRBJ2-1; the match to TRBD2 covers 8 bases. This CDR3 comprises 17 residues. V trimming: 0 bases; J trimming: 7 bases; junction bases outside the gene matches: 11. Germline CDR1 reads LNHDA; CDR2 reads SQIVND (reference sequence). The CDR3 is CASSIDLETSVSNEQFF. The CDR3 DNA follows: TGTGCCAGTAGTATAGATCTCGAGACTAGCGTTTCGAATGAGCAGTTCTTC.

The chain has TRBV6-1 and TRBJ1-5, with a weak D call TRBD1 (5 bases). V was trimmed by 4 bases and J by 13 bases, leaving 23 bases between them. This CDR3 contains 15 residues. Germline CDR1 and CDR2: MNHNS and SASEGT. The CDR3: CASSAYLGPDTLQHF. CDR3 DNA sequence: TGTGCCAGCAGTGCCTACCTGGGCCCGGACACCCTTCAGCATTTT.

The CDR3 sequence is CASSPYRGSTYEQYF. The CDR3 nucleotides are TGTGCCAGCTCCCCCTATAGGGGCTCCACCTACGAGCAGTACTTC. The rearrangement uses TRBV27 and TRBJ2-7; a possible D gene is TRBD1 (5 bases). The CDR3 is 15 amino acids. Trimming pared 8 bases from V and 2 bases from J, leaving 19 bases between. Germline CDR1 and CDR2: MNHEY and SMNVEV (reference sequence).

This sequence joins TRBV18 and TRBJ2-5; 9 bases map to TRBD1. Per germline, CDR1 KGHSH and CDR2 LQKENI. With 6 bases clipped from V and 5 bases from J, the junction kept 10 bases outside the gene matches. This CDR3 is built from 15 residues. The CDR3 nucleotides read TGTGCCAGCTCTTTAGGCGGGACAGGGACGGAGACCCAGTACTTC. Protein product: CASSLGGTGTETQYF.